These 6 T cell receptor beta chains were all obtained from the same sample, sequenced in a study of T cell responses to AZD1222 COVID-19 vaccine. Some clones are missing from TCRdb's copy, which holds only in-frame ones; the method was immunoSEQ multiplex PCR. The sample lists fewer than 30,000 clones; roughly nine tenths were seen once. The sample here was peripheral blood, taken 28 days after the second AZD1222 dose. All receptors come from an adult who received the AZD1222 COVID-19 vaccine.

The V and J genes are TRBV28 and TRBJ2-1; 9 bases agree with TRBD2. Germline assignment: CDR1 MDHEN and CDR2 SYDVKM. V was clipped by 3 bases and J by 8 bases; unmatched bases: 14. The CDR3 totals 17 residues. Here the CDR3 DNA reads TGTGCCAGCAGTTTGTCGTTCTTCGCGGGGGGGCGCGATGAGCAGTTCTTC. This gives the protein CASSLSFFAGGRDEQFF.

The V call is TRBV6-5, the J call TRBJ2-7, with 9 bases matching TRBD1. The CDR3 consists of 15 residues. Germline V gene sequence: CDR1 MNHEY, CDR2 SVGAGI. The junction had 12 bases not matched to a gene; V was cut back by 6 bases and J by 6 bases. CDR3 sequence: CASRVSGTGIREQYF. In DNA form, the CDR3 reads TGTGCCAGCAGGGTATCCGGGACAGGGATTCGCGAGCAGTACTTC.

The chain is built from TRBV10-3 and TRBJ1-2, with D tentatively TRBD1 (6 bases). Germline-derived CDR1 and CDR2 are ENHRY and SYGVKD. V was clipped by 1 base and J by 3 bases, with 9 bases between them. CDR3 length equals 14 residues. The CDR3 nucleotides read TGTGCCATCAGTGAGTTTGCAGGGGACTATGGCTACACCTTC. It encodes CAISEFAGDYGYTF.

This clone is a singleton in its sample. The V call is TRBV13, the J call TRBJ1-2; unclear D gene. Germline values: CDR1 PRHDT, CDR2 FYEKMQ (reference sequence). The CDR3 is 12 residues long. Trimming removed 5 bases from V and 3 bases from J, with 7 bases in between. The CDR3 is CASSPKYYGYTF. DNA for the CDR3: TGTGCCAGCAGCCCCAAATACTATGGCTACACCTTC.

The chain couples TRBV5-1 to TRBJ2-4, with D tentatively TRBD1 (5 bases). The CDR3 has 16 residues. Germline-derived CDR1 and CDR2 are SGHRS and YFSETQ. V was cut by 0 bases and J by 0 bases, with 10 bases left in between. The CDR3 DNA is TGCGCCAGCAGCTTGGCCGAGACAGAAGCCAAAAACATTCAGTACTTC. Its protein is CASSLAETEAKNIQYF.

This chain uses TRBV19 with TRBJ1-2; 9 nucleotides agree with TRBD1. This CDR3 comprises 17 residues. Germline V lookup: CDR1 LNHDA, CDR2 SQIVND (reference sequence). Germline trimming cut 6 bases from V and 0 bases from J; bases unmatched to any gene: 11. The CDR3 spells CASRARDRARPNYGYTF. DNA for the CDR3: TGTGCCAGTAGAGCCCGGGACAGGGCTAGACCTAACTATGGCTACACCTTC.